The clone carrying this T cell receptor (beta chain) has a handful of counts. Its target is unknown. The data originate from a study of T-cell memory formation after mild COVID-19. Study overall: The TCR clusters were mostly specific to one donor.

5'RACE primed at constant segments yielded TCR alpha and TCR beta cDNA libraries bearing sample barcodes and UMIs. A single record per CDR3 protein comes from TCRdb applying MiXCR to the 5' RACE reads. The table records around 300,000 distinct CDR3 sequences, over 15% of them present only once. Points from the study as a whole: CD4/CD8 balance held among clones contracting day 15 to 85, and later expanders leaned CD4+. Cross-reactive memory apparently joined, as some responding clones appeared in pre-infection memory.

CDR3 length: 18 amino acids. J lost 0 bases, V lost 0 bases, and 5 bases had no gene match. The germline CDR1 and CDR2 sequences are SGHAT and FQNNGV. The sequenced sample consisted of PBMCs or a T cell subset sorted from them (not recorded which). The sequence was collected from a man between 18 and 35 years old who had mild COVID-19 (a few samples of this study predate the infection). Cell type and time point are not known. J is TRBJ2-3 and V is TRBV11-2; 11 bases line up with TRBD2. Here the CDR3 DNA reads TGTGCCAGCAGCTTAGACGGTCTAGCGGGGGGCAGCACAGATACGCAGTATTTT. Its translation is CASSLDGLAGGSTDTQYF.